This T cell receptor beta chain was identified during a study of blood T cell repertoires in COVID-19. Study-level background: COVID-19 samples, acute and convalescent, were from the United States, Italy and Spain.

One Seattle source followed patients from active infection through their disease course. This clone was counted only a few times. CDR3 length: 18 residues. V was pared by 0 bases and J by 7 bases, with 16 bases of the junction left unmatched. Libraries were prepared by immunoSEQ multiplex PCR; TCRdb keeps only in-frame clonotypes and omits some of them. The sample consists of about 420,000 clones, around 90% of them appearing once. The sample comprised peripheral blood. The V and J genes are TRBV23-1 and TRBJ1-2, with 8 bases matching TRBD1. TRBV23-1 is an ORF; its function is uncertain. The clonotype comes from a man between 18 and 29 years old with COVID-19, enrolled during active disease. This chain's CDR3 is CASSQSTKRQGYRLGYTF. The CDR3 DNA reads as TGCGCCAGCAGTCAATCGACCAAAAGACAGGGGTACCGCCTTGGCTACACCTTC.